These 13 T cell receptor beta chains were all obtained from the same sample, sequenced in a study of control samples from healthy donors and cancer patients. Assay: immunoSEQ multiplex PCR; the TCRdb copy retains only in-frame clones and omits some. Of about 94,000 clones listed, just over 90% are singletons. The sequencing sample was made of blood. Every receptor here comes from a woman aged 18 to 35 in good health.

The V call is TRBV6-5, the J call TRBJ2-7; D is perhaps TRBD1 (6 bases). Germline CDR1 MNHEY, CDR2 SVGAGI. The CDR3 is made up of 14 amino acids. The V gene lost 7 bases and the J gene lost 2 bases, with 15 bases spanning the gap. The CDR3 DNA reads TGTGCCAGCATGAGGGACACCACTACCTACGAGCAGTACTTC. This gives the protein CASMRDTTTYEQYF.

The J gene is TRBJ1-4, the V gene TRBV27; TRBD1 is a possible D gene (5 bases). This CDR3 region has 14 residues. Germline V CDR1 and CDR2: MNHEY, SMNVEV (reference sequence). Trimming removed 6 bases at V and 7 bases at J, with 15 bases between. The CDR3 coding sequence is TGTGCCAGCAGGGCAGGTGGGGGGAGTGAAAAACTGTTTTTT. Translation: CASRAGGGSEKLFF.

The chain combines TRBV27 with TRBJ1-2, with no clear D. The CDR3 consists of 13 residues. V was pared by 6 bases and J by 3 bases, with 11 bases between. Per the germline V gene, CDR1 is MNHEY and CDR2 is SMNVEV (reference sequence). The CDR3 reads CASRMTSYYGYTF. CDR3 in DNA: TGTGCCAGCAGAATGACCTCGTACTATGGCTACACCTTC.

The chain links TRBV4-1 to TRBJ1-1; D is possibly TRBD1 (6 bases). This CDR3 is 16 amino acids long. Germline CDR1 is MGHRA and CDR2 is YSYEKL. Trimming took 5 bases from V and 7 from J, leaving 23 bases between them. CDR3 sequence (DNA): TGCGCCAGCAGCTCAATAGGGGGGAGCAGTTCTTATGAAGCTTTCTTT. Its protein is CASSSIGGSSSYEAFF.

The V call is TRBV5-1, the J call TRBJ2-5, with D hard to call. V dropped 2 bases and J dropped 3 bases, with 8 bases sitting between them. Looked up from germline, CDR1 is SGHRS and CDR2 is YFSETQ. The CDR3 contains 13 residues. The DNA for the CDR3 is TGCGCCAGCAGCTTTAGTAAGGAAGAGACCCAGTACTTC. Amino acid sequence: CASSFSKEETQYF.

This chain links TRBV11-1 with TRBJ1-2; the D is unclear. The CDR3 loop spans 14 amino acids. The V end was cut by 5 bases, the J end by 3 bases, with 13 bases between. Germline V gene lookup returns CDR1 SGHAT and CDR2 FQDESV (reference sequence). CDR3 sequence reads: CASSPEADHYGYTF. For the CDR3, the DNA is TGTGCCAGCAGCCCAGAGGCAGATCACTATGGCTACACCTTC.

The J gene is TRBJ1-2, the V gene TRBV7-8, with D unclear. Germline CDR1 SGHVS, CDR2 FQNEAQ. Trimming took off 5 bases at V and 3 bases at J, with 13 bases between the two ends. The CDR3 loop spans 14 amino acids. The CDR3 sequence is CASSRLGKDYGYTF. The CDR3 DNA follows: TGTGCCAGCAGCCGACTTGGGAAAGACTATGGCTACACCTTC.

The chain has TRBV21-1 and TRBJ2-5; TRBD1 is taken as the D call from the table, unchecked against the DNA. TRBV21-1 is a pseudogene segment. This CDR3 region has 16 residues. CDR3 in DNA: TGTGCCAGCAGCAAAAAGACTCACAGGTGCCAAGAGACCCAGTACTTC. It specifies CASSKKTHRCQETQYF.

The chain recombines TRBV11-2 with TRBJ1-2, with TRBD1 identical over 11 bases. Trimming at V came to 0 bases and at J to 7 bases, leaving 10 bases not matched to a gene. This CDR3 is built from 17 residues. From germline, CDR1 is SGHAT and CDR2 FQNNGV. CDR3 residues: CASSLDITGQGASGYTF. The DNA for the CDR3 is TGTGCCAGCAGCTTAGATATCACAGGACAGGGGGCGTCTGGCTACACCTTC.

This clone was recorded once. CDR3 DNA sequence: TGTGCCAGCACCCCCTTCGGGGAAGGCACTGAAGCTTTCTTT. Residues: CASTPFGEGTEAFF. This sequence joins TRBV6-5 and TRBJ1-1; D unclear. Germline CDR1 and CDR2: MNHEY and SVGAGI. V lost 7 bases and J 4 bases, leaving 16 bases between the germline ends. The CDR3 has 14 residues.

This clone showed up just once. The CDR3 bases are TGTGCCAGCAGTGCGGATAGCCAAGAGACCCAGTACTTC. This gives the protein CASSADSQETQYF. The chain couples TRBV2 to TRBJ2-5; D not resolved. This CDR3 contains 13 residues. Trimming took 4 bases from V and 1 from J, leaving 7 bases between them. CDR1 is SNHLY and CDR2 is FYNNEI in the germline V gene.

V is TRBV5-1 and J is TRBJ1-5; the match to TRBD1 covers 8 bases. Germline lookup yields CDR1 SGHRS and CDR2 YFSETQ. There are 14 residues in the CDR3. Unmatched junction bases numbered 7, after V lost 5 bases and J lost 6 bases. The CDR3 protein is CASSPDRVRQPQHF. In nucleotides, the CDR3 is TGCGCCAGCAGTCCGGACAGGGTCCGTCAGCCCCAGCATTTT.

J is TRBJ2-3 and V is TRBV6-5; D call uncertain. Germline values: CDR1 MNHEY, CDR2 SVGAGI. The CDR3 spans 14 residues. V lost 10 bases and J 3 bases, leaving 17 bases between the germline ends. CDR3 sequence reads: CATALRMGTDTQYF. CDR3 in DNA: TGTGCCACCGCCCTCCGAATGGGGACAGATACGCAGTATTTT.